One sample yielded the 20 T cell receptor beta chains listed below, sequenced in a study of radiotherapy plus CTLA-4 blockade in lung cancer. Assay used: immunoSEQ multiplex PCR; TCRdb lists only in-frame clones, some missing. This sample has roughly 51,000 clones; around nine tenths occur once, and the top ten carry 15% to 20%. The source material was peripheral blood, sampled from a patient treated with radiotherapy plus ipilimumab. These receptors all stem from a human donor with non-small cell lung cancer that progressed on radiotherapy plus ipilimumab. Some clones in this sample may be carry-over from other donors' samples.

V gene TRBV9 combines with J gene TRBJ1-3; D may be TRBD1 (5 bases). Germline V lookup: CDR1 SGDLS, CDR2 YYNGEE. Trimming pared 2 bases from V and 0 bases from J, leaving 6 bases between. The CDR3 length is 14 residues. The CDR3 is CASSVQGSGNTIYF. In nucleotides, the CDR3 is TGTGCCAGCAGCGTGCAGGGCTCTGGAAACACCATATATTTT. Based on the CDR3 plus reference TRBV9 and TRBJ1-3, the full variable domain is DSGVTQTPKHLITATGQRVTLRCSPRSGDLSVYWYQQSLDQGLQFLIQYYNGEERAKGNILERFSAQQFPDLHSELNLSSLELGDSALYFCASSVQGSGNTIYFGEGSWLTVV.

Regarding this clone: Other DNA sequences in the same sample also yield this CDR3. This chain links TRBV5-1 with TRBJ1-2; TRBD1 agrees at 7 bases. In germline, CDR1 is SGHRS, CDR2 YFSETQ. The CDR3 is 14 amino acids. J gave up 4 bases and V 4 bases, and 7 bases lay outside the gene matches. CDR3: CASSPGTATYGYTF. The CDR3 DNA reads TGCGCCAGCAGCCCCGGGACAGCAACCTATGGCTACACCTTC. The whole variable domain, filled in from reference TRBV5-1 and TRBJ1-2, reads KAGVTQTPRYLIKTRGQQVTLSCSPISGHRSVSWYQQTPGQGLQFLFEYFSETQRNKGNFPGRFSGRQFSNSRSEMNVSTLELGDSALYLCASSPGTATYGYTFGSGTRLTVV.

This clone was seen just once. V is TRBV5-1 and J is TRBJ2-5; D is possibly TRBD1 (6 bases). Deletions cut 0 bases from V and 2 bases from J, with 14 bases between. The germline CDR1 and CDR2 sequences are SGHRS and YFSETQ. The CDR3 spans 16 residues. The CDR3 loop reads CASSLGQGMSQETQYF. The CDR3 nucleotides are TGCGCCAGCAGCTTGGGCCAGGGGATGAGTCAAGAGACCCAGTACTTC.

The CDR3 coding sequence is TGTGCCAGCAGCACCCACGGGGGGCCTGATCAGCCCCAGCATTTT. Translating gives CASSTHGGPDQPQHF. The rearrangement uses TRBV7-2 and TRBJ1-5; D may be TRBD1 (6 bases). The CDR3 has 15 residues. Trimming pared 5 bases from V and 5 bases from J, leaving 16 bases between. In germline, CDR1 is SGHTA, CDR2 FQGNSA.

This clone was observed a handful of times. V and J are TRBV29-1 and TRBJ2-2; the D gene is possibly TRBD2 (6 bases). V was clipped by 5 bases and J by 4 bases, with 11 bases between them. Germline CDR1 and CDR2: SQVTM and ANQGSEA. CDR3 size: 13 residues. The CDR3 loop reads CSVKGGGTGELFF. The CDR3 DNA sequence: TGCAGCGTTAAGGGAGGTGGCACCGGGGAGCTGTTTTTT.

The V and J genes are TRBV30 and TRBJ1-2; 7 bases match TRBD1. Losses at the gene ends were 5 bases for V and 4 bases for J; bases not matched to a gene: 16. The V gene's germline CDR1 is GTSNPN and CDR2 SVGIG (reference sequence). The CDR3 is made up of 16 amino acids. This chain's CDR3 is CAWGLGEGALFYGYTF. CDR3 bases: TGTGCCTGGGGCCTAGGTGAGGGGGCCCTATTCTATGGCTACACCTTC.

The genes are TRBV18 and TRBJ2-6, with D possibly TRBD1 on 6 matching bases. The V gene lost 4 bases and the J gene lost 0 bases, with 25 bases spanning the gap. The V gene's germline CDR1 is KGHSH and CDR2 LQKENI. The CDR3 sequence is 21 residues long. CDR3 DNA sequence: TGTGCCAGCTCACAAAAATACACCACGACAGGCACTCTCTCTGGGGCCAACGTCCTGACTTTC. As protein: CASSQKYTTTGTLSGANVLTF.

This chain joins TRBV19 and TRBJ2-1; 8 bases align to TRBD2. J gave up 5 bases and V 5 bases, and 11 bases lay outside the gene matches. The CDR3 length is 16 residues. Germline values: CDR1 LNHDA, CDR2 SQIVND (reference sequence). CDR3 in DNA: TGTGCCAGTAGTCCAGGGAGCGGGAGTAAGGACAATGAGCAGTTCTTC. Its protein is CASSPGSGSKDNEQFF.

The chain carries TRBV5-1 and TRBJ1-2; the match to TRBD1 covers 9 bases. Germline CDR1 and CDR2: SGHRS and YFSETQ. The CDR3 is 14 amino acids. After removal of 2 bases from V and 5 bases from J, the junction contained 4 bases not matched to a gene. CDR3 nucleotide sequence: TGCGCCAGCAGCTTAAGTGACAGGGGGTATGGCTACACCTTC. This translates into CASSLSDRGYGYTF. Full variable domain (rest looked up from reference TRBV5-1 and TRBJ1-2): KAGVTQTPRYLIKTRGQQVTLSCSPISGHRSVSWYQQTPGQGLQFLFEYFSETQRNKGNFPGRFSGRQFSNSRSEMNVSTLELGDSALYLCASSLSDRGYGYTFGSGTRLTVV.

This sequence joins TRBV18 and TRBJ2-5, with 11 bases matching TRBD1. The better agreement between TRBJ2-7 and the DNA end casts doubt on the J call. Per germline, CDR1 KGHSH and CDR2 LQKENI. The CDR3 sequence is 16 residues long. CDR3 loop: CASSRTGTGGSYEQYF. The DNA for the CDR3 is TGTGCCAGCTCAAGGACCGGGACAGGGGGCTCCTACGAGCAGTACTTC.

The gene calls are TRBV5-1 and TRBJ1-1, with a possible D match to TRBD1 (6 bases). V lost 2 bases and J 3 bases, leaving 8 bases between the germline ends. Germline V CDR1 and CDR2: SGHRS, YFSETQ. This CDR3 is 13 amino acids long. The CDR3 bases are TGCGCCAGCAGCTTCCGACAGGACACTGAAGCTTTCTTT. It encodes CASSFRQDTEAFF.

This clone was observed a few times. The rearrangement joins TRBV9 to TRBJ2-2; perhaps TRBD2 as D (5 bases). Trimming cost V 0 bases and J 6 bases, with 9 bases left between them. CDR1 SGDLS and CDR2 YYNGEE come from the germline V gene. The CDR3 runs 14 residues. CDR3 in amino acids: CASSVGGRAGELFF. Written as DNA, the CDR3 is TGTGCCAGCAGCGTAGGAGGGCGCGCCGGGGAGCTGTTTTTT.

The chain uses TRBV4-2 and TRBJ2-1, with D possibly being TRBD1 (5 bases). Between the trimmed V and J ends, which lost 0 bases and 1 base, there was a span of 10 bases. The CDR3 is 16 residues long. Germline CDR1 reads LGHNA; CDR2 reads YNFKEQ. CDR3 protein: CASSQDPQGSYNEQFF. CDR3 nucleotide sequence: TGTGCCAGCAGCCAAGATCCGCAGGGATCCTACAATGAGCAGTTCTTC.

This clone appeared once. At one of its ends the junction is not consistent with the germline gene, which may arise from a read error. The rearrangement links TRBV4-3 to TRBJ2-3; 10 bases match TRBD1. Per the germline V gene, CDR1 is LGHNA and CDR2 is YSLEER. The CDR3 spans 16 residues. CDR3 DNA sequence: TGCGCCAGCAGCCAAGGACAGGGGGCTGTGACAGATGCGCAGTATTTT. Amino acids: CASSQGQGAVTDAQYF.

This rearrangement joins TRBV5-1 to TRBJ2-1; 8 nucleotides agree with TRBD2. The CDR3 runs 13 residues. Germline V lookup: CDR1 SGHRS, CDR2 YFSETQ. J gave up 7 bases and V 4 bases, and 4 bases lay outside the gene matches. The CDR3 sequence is CASSLSGGNEQFF. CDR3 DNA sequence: TGCGCCAGCAGCCTCAGCGGGGGAAATGAGCAGTTCTTC.

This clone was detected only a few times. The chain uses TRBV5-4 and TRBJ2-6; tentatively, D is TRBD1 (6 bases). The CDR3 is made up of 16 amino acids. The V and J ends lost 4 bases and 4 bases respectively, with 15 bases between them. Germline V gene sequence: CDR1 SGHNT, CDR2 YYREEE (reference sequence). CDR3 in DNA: TGTGCCAGCAGCCCCGCCTCAGGGGCCGGGGCCAACGTCCTGACTTTC. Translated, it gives CASSPASGAGANVLTF.

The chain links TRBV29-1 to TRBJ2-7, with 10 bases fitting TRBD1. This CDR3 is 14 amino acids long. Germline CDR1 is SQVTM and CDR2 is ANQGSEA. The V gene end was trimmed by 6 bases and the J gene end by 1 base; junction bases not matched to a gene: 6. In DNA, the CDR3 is TGCAGCGTAGTACCGGGACAGGGGTCCTACGAGCAGTACTTC. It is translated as CSVVPGQGSYEQYF.

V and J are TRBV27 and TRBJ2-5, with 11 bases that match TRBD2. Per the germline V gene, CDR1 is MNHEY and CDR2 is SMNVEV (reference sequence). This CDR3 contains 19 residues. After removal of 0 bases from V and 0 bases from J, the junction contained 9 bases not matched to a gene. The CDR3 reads CASSLSSLAGGGYQETQYF. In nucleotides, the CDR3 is TGTGCCAGCAGTTTATCGTCGCTAGCGGGAGGTGGTTACCAAGAGACCCAGTACTTC.

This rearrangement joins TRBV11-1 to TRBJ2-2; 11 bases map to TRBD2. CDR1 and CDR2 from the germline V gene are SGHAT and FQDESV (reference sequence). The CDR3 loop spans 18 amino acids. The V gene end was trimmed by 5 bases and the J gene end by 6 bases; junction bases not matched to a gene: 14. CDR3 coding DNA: TGTGCCAGCAGCCCCAGACGACTAGCGGGACTGGGTTCCGGGGAGCTGTTTTTT. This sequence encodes CASSPRRLAGLGSGELFF.

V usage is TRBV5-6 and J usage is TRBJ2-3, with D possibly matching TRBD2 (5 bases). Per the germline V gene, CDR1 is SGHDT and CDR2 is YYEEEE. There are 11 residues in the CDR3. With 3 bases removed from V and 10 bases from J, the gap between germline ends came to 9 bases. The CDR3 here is CASSSPEAQYF. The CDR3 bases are TGTGCCAGCAGCTCCCCGGAGGCGCAGTATTTT.